The entry below describes one T cell receptor (beta chain). The CDR3 sequence is 15 residues long. Trimming shortened V by 3 bases and J by 7 bases, and 13 bases separated the two germline ends. Germline CDR1 and CDR2: SGHVS and FNYEAQ. The sample's treatment: about 20 received Ad26.COV2.S at low or high dose, single or two shots; roughly five received placebo; per-sample allocation not given. The samples date from day 63 after the first vaccine or placebo injection. Boston hosted the donor, who was an adult aged 18-55 years. Repertoires were generated with immunoSEQ multiplex PCR, while TCRdb's copy carries only in-frame clones and drops some. The sample carries roughly 680,000 clones, roughly nine tenths recorded once. The data were taken from a study of Ad26.COV2.S vaccination and SARS-CoV-2 variants. Across the whole study: The Ad26.COV2.S arm of the COV1001 trial was where the donor was placed.

This TCR derives from a person between 18 and 65 years old who received the Ad26.COV2.S COVID-19 vaccine or a placebo. The sample in question was peripheral blood, obtained in a trial of Ad26.COV2.S vaccine versus placebo. The rearrangement uses TRBV7-6 and TRBJ1-6; possible D gene TRBD1, 6 bases. CDR3 sequence reads: CASSFGQTLNSPLHF. CDR3 in DNA: TGTGCCAGCAGCTTTGGACAGACCCTCAATTCACCCCTCCACTTT.